Here is one TCR beta chain with its context. Antigen: not known. The source of the sample is a study of T-cell reconstitution after alpha-beta-depleted transplantation in children. Overall study findings and caveats: It was surviving recipient T cells and thymic progenitors that gave some patients high TCRbeta diversity at day 60. Several hundred expanded graft clones reportedly were the source of alpha-beta T cells about two months after transplant. The authors attributed T-cell counts and diversity one year after transplant mostly to newly produced T cells.

Between the trimmed V and J ends, which lost 3 bases and 10 bases, there was a span of 16 bases. CDR1 and CDR2 from the germline V gene are DFQATT and SNEGSKA (reference sequence). The CDR3 loop spans 13 amino acids. Unique molecular identifiers were incorporated when the TCRbeta library was constructed. TCRdb itself ran the PCR reads through MiXCR, one entry per CDR3 protein. The profile shows 200,000 to 300,000 distinct CDR3 sequences, over 20% of them singletons. The TCR comes from a girl aged 2 to 9 with Fanconi anemia, due to receive a stem cell transplant. The V and J genes are TRBV20-1 and TRBJ2-1; D is possibly TRBD1 (5 bases). The sequencing here drew on PBMCs, taken before TCRalphabeta/CD19-depleted stem cell transplant. CDR3 sequence: CSARWTKGLEQFF. The CDR3 DNA reads as TGCAGTGCTAGGTGGACAAAGGGCCTCGAGCAGTTCTTC.